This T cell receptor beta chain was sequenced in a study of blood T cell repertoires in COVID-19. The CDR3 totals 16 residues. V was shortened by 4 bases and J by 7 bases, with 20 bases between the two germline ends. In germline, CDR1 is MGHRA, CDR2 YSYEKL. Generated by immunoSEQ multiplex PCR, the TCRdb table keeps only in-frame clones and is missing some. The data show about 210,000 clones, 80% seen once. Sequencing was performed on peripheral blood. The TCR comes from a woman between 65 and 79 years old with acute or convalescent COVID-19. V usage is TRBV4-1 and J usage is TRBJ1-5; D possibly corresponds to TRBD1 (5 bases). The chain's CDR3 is CASSLEPGTGEQPQHF. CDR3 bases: TGCGCCAGCAGCCTAGAACCGGGGACGGGGGAACAGCCCCAGCATTTT.